Listed here are 21 T cell receptor beta chains from one sample, sequenced in a study of T cells after yellow fever vaccination. TCRdb independently ran MiXCR on the 5' RACE reads; one entry per CDR3 protein. The table has about 350,000 distinct CDR3 sequences, 8.1% seen once. The material sequenced was PBMCs, taken 45 days after the first yellow fever vaccination. These receptors were taken from a man in his late teens or twenties who received the YFV17D yellow fever vaccine.

In this sample, this clonotype turned up a few times. The V call is TRBV28, the J call TRBJ1-4; 8 bases fit TRBD1. Germline loops: CDR1 MDHEN, CDR2 SYDVKM. The V segment lost 5 bases and the J segment 8 bases; nucleotides outside the gene matches: 10. There are 15 residues in the CDR3. CDR3 residues: CASSPMGQAAEKLFF. The CDR3 DNA sequence: TGTGCCAGCAGTCCAATGGGACAGGCCGCGGAAAAACTGTTTTTT.

The sample holds a few counts of this clonotype. The genes are TRBV19 and TRBJ2-1; the D is unclear. This CDR3 region has 13 residues. V lost 5 bases and J 9 bases, leaving 14 bases between the germline ends. CDR1 LNHDA and CDR2 SQIVND come from the germline V gene (reference sequence). CDR3 loop: CASSAQKATEQFF. CDR3 nucleotide sequence: TGTGCCAGTAGTGCACAGAAAGCAACTGAGCAGTTCTTC.

This clonotype was observed at least ten times. The rearrangement joins TRBV5-6 to TRBJ2-1, with D possibly being TRBD2 (7 bases). Trimming left V 0 bases short and J 2 bases short, with 9 bases between. The germline V gene encodes CDR1 SGHDT and CDR2 YYEEEE. This CDR3 is 15 amino acids long. For the CDR3, the DNA is TGTGCCAGCAGCTTGGGGCGGGGGCCCTACAATGAGCAGTTCTTC. This gives the protein CASSLGRGPYNEQFF.

This clonotype was recorded many times. The chain links TRBV6-5 to TRBJ1-5; the D is unclear. This CDR3 contains 14 residues. Germline assignment: CDR1 MNHEY and CDR2 SVGAGI. V was trimmed by 2 bases and J by 0 bases, leaving 5 bases between them. For the CDR3, the DNA is TGTGCCAGCAGTTACAGCAATAGCAATCAGCCCCAGCATTTT. Its protein is CASSYSNSNQPQHF.

The rearrangement links TRBV5-1 to TRBJ2-1; 9 nucleotides agree with TRBD2. The germline V gene encodes CDR1 SGHRS and CDR2 YFSETQ. The CDR3 length is 13 residues. V dropped 4 bases and J dropped 6; count of bases not matched to a gene: 2. The DNA of the CDR3 is TGCGCCAGCAGCCCGCGGGAGGGCAATGAGCAGTTCTTC. Its protein is CASSPREGNEQFF.

This clonotype was counted only a few times. The V gene is TRBV14, the J gene TRBJ1-1, with unresolved D. CDR1 and CDR2 (germline): SGHDN, FVKESK. This CDR3 has 12 residues. Trimming took 0 bases from V and 5 from J, leaving 4 bases between them. Here the CDR3 DNA reads TGTGCCAGCAGCCAAGAATGGACTGAAGCTTTCTTT. Its protein is CASSQEWTEAFF. Based on the CDR3 plus reference TRBV14 and TRBJ1-1, the full variable domain is EAGVTQFPSHSVIEKGQTVTLRCDPISGHDNLYWYRRVMGKEIKFLLHFVKESKQDESGMPNNRFLAERTGGTYSTLKVQPAELEDSGVYFCASSQEWTEAFFGQGTRLTVV.

This clonotype was detected many times. V and J are TRBV20-1 and TRBJ2-5, with 12 positions matching TRBD2. The CDR3 is made up of 14 amino acids. Germline V gene sequence: CDR1 DFQATT, CDR2 SNEGSKA (reference sequence). V gave up 6 bases and J gave up 5 bases; unmatched junction bases: 7. The CDR3: CSARGLAGLETQYF. Here the CDR3 DNA reads TGCAGTGCCCGCGGACTAGCGGGGCTGGAGACCCAGTACTTC.

This clonotype was found a few times. The chain combines TRBV7-2 with TRBJ1-2; tentatively, D is TRBD1 (5 bases). CDR1 is SGHTA and CDR2 is FQGNSA in the germline V gene. CDR3 length equals 15 residues. V gave up 1 base and J gave up 5 bases, with 14 bases separating them. The CDR3 loop reads CASSLDVQVWYGYTF. In DNA form, the CDR3 reads TGTGCCAGCAGCTTAGATGTACAGGTTTGGTATGGCTACACCTTC.

The J gene is TRBJ1-1, the V gene TRBV6-6, with D uncertain. The CDR3 has 12 residues. V dropped 7 bases and J dropped 6 bases, with 12 bases sitting between them. The germline gives CDR1 MNHNY, CDR2 SVGAGI (reference sequence). In DNA, the CDR3 is TGTGCCAGCACCTCACGGATGTCTGAAGCTTTCTTT. Encoded protein: CASTSRMSEAFF.

The chain uses TRBV6-5 and TRBJ1-1; D gene ambiguous. CDR3 length equals 14 residues. Trimming shortened V by 0 bases and J by 0 bases, and 5 bases separated the two germline ends. The germline V gene encodes CDR1 MNHEY and CDR2 SVGAGI. CDR3 nucleotide sequence: TGTGCCAGCAGTTACTCTGGGGTGAACACTGAAGCTTTCTTT. Translated, it gives CASSYSGVNTEAFF.

This chain links TRBV4-1 with TRBJ1-6; 8 nucleotides match TRBD1. The CDR3 covers 16 residues. Trimming at V came to 4 bases and at J to 10 bases, leaving 12 bases not matched to a gene. Germline CDR1 and CDR2: MGHRA and YSYEKL. CDR3 sequence: CASSPTKDRVGSPLHF. The CDR3 DNA sequence: TGCGCCAGCAGCCCAACAAAGGACAGGGTTGGGTCACCCCTCCACTTT.

The rearrangement uses TRBV28 and TRBJ1-5; D might be TRBD1 (5 bases). V lost 3 bases and J 7 bases, leaving 13 bases between the germline ends. Germline CDR1 is MDHEN and CDR2 is SYDVKM. The CDR3 has 14 residues. The CDR3 DNA follows: TGTGCCAGCAGTTTGAGTACAGGTTCGCAGCCCCAGCATTTT. Translated, it gives CASSLSTGSQPQHF.

The CDR3 region has the DNA TGCAGTGCTAGAGATAATCGGGCCGGCACTGAAGCTTTCTTT. This encodes CSARDNRAGTEAFF. The chain recombines TRBV20-1 with TRBJ1-1; D gene uncertain. There are 14 residues in the CDR3. The ends were cut back, 0 bases at V and 4 bases at J, with 12 bases in the middle. In germline, CDR1 is DFQATT, CDR2 SNEGSKA (reference sequence).

The genes are TRBV6-2 or TRBV6-3 and TRBJ2-3; D gene uncertain. V lost 2 bases and J lost 2, with 5 bases in between. CDR1 MNHEY and CDR2 SVGEGT come from the germline V gene. The CDR3 contains 13 residues. This chain's CDR3 is CASSYRPTDTQYF. Written as DNA, the CDR3 is TGTGCCAGCAGTTACCGGCCCACAGATACGCAGTATTTT.

The chain couples TRBV6-1 to TRBJ2-1, with 14 bases that match TRBD2. CDR3 length equals 17 residues. In germline, CDR1 is MNHNS, CDR2 SASEGT. The V and J ends lost 11 bases and 4 bases, in that order; junction bases with no gene match: 13. CDR3 DNA sequence: TGTGCCGGCACGACTAGCGGGGGGGCCGATCGATACAATGAGCAGTTCTTC. Translation: CAGTTSGGADRYNEQFF.

This clonotype has a handful of counts. The V and J genes are TRBV25-1 and TRBJ1-1, with 7 bases fitting TRBD1. This CDR3 is 13 amino acids long. The V and J ends lost 11 bases and 0 bases, in that order; junction bases with no gene match: 6. Germline CDR1 MGHDK, CDR2 SYGVNS. The CDR3 is CAVQGLLNTEAFF. The CDR3 DNA reads as TGTGCCGTACAGGGGCTGTTGAACACTGAAGCTTTCTTT.

The V gene is TRBV20-1, the J gene TRBJ2-7, with D possibly being TRBD1 or TRBD2 (5 bases each). The CDR3 totals 15 residues. Trimming removed 6 bases from V and 3 bases from J, with 21 bases in between. The germline V gene has CDR1 DFQATT and CDR2 SNEGSKA (reference sequence). CDR3 bases: TGCAGTGCAGGCGGATCTTACTGGGGGAACTACGAGCAGTACTTC. Translating it yields CSAGGSYWGNYEQYF.

Only a few counts were recorded for this clonotype. The CDR3 DNA follows: TGTGCCAGCTCACCACCCGGGACAGCATATGGCTACACCTTC. This codes for CASSPPGTAYGYTF. The V gene is TRBV18, the J gene TRBJ1-2; 7 bases line up with TRBD1. CDR1 and CDR2 (germline): KGHSH, LQKENI. V shed 0 bases, J shed 5 bases, and the junction held 3 bases outside the gene matches. CDR3 size: 14 residues. Full variable domain (remainder filled in from reference TRBV18 and TRBJ1-2): NAGVMQNPRHLVRRRGQEARLRCSPMKGHSHVYWYRQLPEEGLKFMVYLQKENIIDESGMPKERFSAEFPKEGPSILRIQQVVRGDSAAYFCASSPPGTAYGYTFGSGTRLTVV.

This clonotype was detected only a few times. Since a much larger clone is just one base distant, this may be a read error. This chain connects TRBV5-1 to TRBJ2-2; D gene unclear. Between the trimmed V and J ends, which lost 4 bases and 6 bases, there was a span of 4 bases. The CDR3 contains 11 residues. The germline V gene encodes CDR1 SGHRS and CDR2 YFSETQ. DNA for the CDR3: TGCGCCAGCAGCCACCCCGGGGAGCTGTTTTTT. The encoded protein is CASSHPGELFF.

This clonotype was seen repeatedly, ten times or more. The chain carries TRBV20-1 and TRBJ1-1; D remains ambiguous. V lost 6 bases and J lost 2, with 7 bases in between. CDR3 length: 11 amino acids. Germline V CDR1 and CDR2: DFQATT, SNEGSKA (reference sequence). CDR3 amino acids: CSATGNTEAFF. The DNA for the CDR3 is TGCAGTGCCACCGGTAACACTGAAGCTTTCTTT.

This clonotype has only a few counts. The gene calls are TRBV20-1 and TRBJ1-6; no reliable D call. The CDR3 spans 15 residues. Germline CDR1 DFQATT, CDR2 SNEGSKA (reference sequence). V lost 1 base to trimming and J lost 9 bases, with 16 bases between them. As DNA, the CDR3 is TGCAGTGCTAGAGGAGGAGGAAATTGGGGTTCACCCCTCCACTTT. It translates to CSARGGGNWGSPLHF.